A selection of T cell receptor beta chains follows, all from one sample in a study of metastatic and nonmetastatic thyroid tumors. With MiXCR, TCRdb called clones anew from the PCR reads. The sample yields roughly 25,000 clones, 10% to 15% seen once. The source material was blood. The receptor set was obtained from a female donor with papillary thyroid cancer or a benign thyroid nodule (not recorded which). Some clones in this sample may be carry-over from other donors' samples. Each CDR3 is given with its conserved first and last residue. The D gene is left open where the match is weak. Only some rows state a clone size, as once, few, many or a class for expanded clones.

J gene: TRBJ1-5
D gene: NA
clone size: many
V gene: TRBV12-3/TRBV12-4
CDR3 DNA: TGTGCCAGCAGTTTGCCGAATCAGCCCCAGCATTTT
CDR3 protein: CASSLPNQPQHF

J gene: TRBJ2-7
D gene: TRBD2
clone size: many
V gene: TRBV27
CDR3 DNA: TGTGCCAGCAGTTACCAGCGGGGGTACGAGCAGTACTTC
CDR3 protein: CASSYQRGYEQYF

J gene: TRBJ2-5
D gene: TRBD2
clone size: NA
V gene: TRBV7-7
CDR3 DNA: TGTGCCAGCATCCCAGGACTAGCGGTGTATGAAGAGACCCAGTACTTC
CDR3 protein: CASIPGLAVYEETQYF

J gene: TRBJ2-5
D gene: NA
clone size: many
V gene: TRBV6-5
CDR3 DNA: TGTGCCAGCAGTTACTACCAAAGGGGAGAGACCCAGTACTTC
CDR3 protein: CASSYYQRGETQYF

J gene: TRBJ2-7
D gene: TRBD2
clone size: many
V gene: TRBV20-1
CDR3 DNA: TGCAGTGCTGGAGCGGGGGGACTAGCGGAAAGTGGGTACTCCTACGAGCAGTACTTC
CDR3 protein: CSAGAGGLAESGYSYEQYF

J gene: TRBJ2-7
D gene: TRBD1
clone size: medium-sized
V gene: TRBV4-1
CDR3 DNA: TGCGCCAGCAGCCAAGGGACAGGGATCTACGAGCAGTACTTC
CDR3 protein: CASSQGTGIYEQYF

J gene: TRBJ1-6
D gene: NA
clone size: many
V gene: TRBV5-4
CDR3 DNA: TGTGCCAGCAGAGTAGACTTCAAGGATTCACCCCTCCACTTT
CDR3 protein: CASRVDFKDSPLHF

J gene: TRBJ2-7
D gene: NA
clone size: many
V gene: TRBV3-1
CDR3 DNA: TGTGCCAGCAGCCAAGATCGGGGCGAGCAGTACTTC
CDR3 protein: CASSQDRGEQYF

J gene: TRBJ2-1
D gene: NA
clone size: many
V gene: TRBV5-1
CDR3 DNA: TGCGCCAGCAGCTTGGACTGGGGGGACAATGAGCAGTTCTTC
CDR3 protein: CASSLDWGDNEQFF

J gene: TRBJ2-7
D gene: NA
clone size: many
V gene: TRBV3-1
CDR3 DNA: TGTGCCAGCAGCCAAAGGTGGGTGACAGATACCCATTACGAGCAGTACTTC
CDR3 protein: CASSQRWVTDTHYEQYF

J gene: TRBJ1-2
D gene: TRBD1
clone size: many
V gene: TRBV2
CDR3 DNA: TGTGCCAGCATCGAACAGGGGGCGAGGTACGGCTACACCTTC
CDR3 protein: CASIEQGARYGYTF

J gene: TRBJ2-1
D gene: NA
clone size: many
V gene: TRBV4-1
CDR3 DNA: TGCGCCAGCCGTGAGAGGGAAGGTACGGGCGATGAGCAGTTCTTC
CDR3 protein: CASREREGTGDEQFF

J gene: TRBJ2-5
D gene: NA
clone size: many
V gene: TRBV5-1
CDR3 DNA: TGCGCCAGCAGCTTGGGGGGCTGGGTACAAGAGACCCAGTACTTC
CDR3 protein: CASSLGGWVQETQYF

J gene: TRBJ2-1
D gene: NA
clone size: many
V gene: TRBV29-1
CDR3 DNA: TGCAGCGTTGAGGTTCTACGGAATGAGCAGTTCTTC
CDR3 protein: CSVEVLRNEQFF

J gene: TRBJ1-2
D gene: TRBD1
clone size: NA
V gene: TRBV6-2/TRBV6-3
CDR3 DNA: TGTGCCGGCAGTTGGGACAGCTATGGCTACACCTTC
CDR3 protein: CAGSWDSYGYTF

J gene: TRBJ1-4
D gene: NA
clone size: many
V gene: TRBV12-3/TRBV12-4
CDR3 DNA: TGTGCCAGCAGTTTATTGGGGGGTCTGAGTGAAAAACTGTTTTTT
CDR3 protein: CASSLLGGLSEKLFF

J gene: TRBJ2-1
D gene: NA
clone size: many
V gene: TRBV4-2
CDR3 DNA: TGTGCCAGCAGCCGCGGGTCAGGGAGTGACAATGAGCAGTTCTTC
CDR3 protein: CASSRGSGSDNEQFF

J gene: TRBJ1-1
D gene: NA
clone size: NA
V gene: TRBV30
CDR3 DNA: TGTGCCTGGAGTACCCCTCTTACCCAGCGGGCTTTCTTT
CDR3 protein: CAWSTPLTQRAFF

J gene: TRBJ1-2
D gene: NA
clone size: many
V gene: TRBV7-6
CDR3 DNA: TGTGCCAGCAGCTTACAAGACTCCTCACTATCTGTTTATGGCTACACCTTC
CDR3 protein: CASSLQDSSLSVYGYTF

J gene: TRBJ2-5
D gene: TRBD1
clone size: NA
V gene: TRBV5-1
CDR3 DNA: TGCGCCAACAGCTCCACAGGGGGCTACCAAGAGACCCAGTACTTC
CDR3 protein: CANSSTGGYQETQYF

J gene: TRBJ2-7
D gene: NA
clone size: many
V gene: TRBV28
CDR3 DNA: TGTGCCAGCAGTTTATCGGGACGGGTCTCCTACGAGCAGTACTTC
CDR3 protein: CASSLSGRVSYEQYF

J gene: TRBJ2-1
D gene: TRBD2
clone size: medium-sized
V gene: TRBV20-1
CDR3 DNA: TGCAGTGCGAGGGGGCGCGGGAGGGCCCCCAATGAGCAGTTCTTC
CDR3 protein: CSARGRGRAPNEQFF

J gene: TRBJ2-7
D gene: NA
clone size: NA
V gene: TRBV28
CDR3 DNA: TGTGCCAGCAGTCCGGGGTCAGGGGGGAGGGCCAAGCAGTACTTC
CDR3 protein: CASSPGSGGRAKQYF

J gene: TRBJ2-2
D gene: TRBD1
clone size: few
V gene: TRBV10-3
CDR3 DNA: TGTGCCATTAGCCCGGGACAGGGATTCGGCACCGGGGAGCTGTTTTTT
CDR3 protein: CAISPGQGFGTGELFF

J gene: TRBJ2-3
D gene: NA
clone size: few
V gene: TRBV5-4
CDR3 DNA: TGTGCCAGCAGCCCGGCCGGGAAGGGCACAGATACGCAGTATTTT
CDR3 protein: CASSPAGKGTDTQYF

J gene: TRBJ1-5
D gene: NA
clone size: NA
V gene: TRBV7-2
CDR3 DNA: TGTGCCAGCAGCTTAGGGCAAACATCCAATCAGCGCCAGCATTTT
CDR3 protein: CASSLGQTSNQRQHF

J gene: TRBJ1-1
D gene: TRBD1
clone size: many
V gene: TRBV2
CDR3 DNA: TGTGCCAGCTGTGGTACAGGGGGCACTGAAGCTTTCTTT
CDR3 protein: CASCGTGGTEAFF

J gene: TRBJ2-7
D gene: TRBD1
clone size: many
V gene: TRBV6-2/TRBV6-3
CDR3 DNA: TGTGCCAGCAGTTCGGGACAGAGCTCCTACGAGCAGTACTTC
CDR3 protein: CASSSGQSSYEQYF

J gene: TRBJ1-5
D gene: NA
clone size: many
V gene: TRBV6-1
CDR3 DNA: TGTGCCAGCAGTGTCGGCCCGGGGGGGGAACAGCCCCAGCATTTT
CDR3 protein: CASSVGPGGEQPQHF

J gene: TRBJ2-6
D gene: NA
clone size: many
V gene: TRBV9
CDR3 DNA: TGTGCCAGCAGCGTTCTAACTGCTGGGGCCAACGTCCTGACTTTC
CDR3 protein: CASSVLTAGANVLTF

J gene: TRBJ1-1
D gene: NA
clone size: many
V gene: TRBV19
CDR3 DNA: TGTGCCAGTAACCCTCCGGGGTTAATGTGGGCTTTCTTT
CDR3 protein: CASNPPGLMWAFF

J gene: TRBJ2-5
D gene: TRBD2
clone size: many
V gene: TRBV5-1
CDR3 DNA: TGCGCCAGCAGCTTGCTTGGACTAGCGGACCAAGAGACCCAGTACTTC
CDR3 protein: CASSLLGLADQETQYF

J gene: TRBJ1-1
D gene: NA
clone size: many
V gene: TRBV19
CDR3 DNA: TGTGCCAGTAGTATCACCGGGTTGGGGACTGAAGCTTTCTTT
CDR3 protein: CASSITGLGTEAFF

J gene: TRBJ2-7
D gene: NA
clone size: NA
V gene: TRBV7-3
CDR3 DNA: TGTGCCAACATCCCACGGGGGAACGAGCAGTACTTC
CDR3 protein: CANIPRGNEQYF

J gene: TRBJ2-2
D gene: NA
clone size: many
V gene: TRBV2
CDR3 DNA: TGTGCCAGCTCCCGACTAGGGGCAAACACCGGGGAGCTGTTTTTT
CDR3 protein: CASSRLGANTGELFF

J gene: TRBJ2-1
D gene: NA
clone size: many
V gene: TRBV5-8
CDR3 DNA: TGTGCCAGCAGTTTATGGCGGCAGGGGACAAGCCTCTTC
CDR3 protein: CASSLWRQGTSLF

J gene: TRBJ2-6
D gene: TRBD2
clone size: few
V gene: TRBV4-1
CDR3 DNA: TGCGCCAGCAGCCCCAGGTCGGCTAGCGGGAGTAGTGGGGCCAATTTCCTGACTTTC
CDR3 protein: CASSPRSASGSSGANFLTF

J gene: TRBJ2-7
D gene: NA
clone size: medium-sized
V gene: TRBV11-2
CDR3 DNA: TGTGCCAGCAGCTTAGGGGTGGATTCCTACGAGCAGTACTTC
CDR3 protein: CASSLGVDSYEQYF

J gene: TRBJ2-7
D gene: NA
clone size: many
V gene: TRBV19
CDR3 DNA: TGTGCCAGCAGAACCTACGAGCAGTACTTC
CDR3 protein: CASRTYEQYF

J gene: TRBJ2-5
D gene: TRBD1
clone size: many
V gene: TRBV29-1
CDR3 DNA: TGCAGCGTTGGGGGGACAGGGGCAGGGGAGACCCAGTACTTC
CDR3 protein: CSVGGTGAGETQYF

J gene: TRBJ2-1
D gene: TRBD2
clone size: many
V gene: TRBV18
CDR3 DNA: TGTGCCAGCTCATCGCTAGCGGGCGAGGGGTTATACAATGAGCAGTTCTTC
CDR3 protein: CASSSLAGEGLYNEQFF

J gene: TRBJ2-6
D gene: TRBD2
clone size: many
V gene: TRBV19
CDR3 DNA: TGTGCCAGTAGTATATCGGCTAGCGGAGGCTCTGGGGCCAACGTCCTGACTTTC
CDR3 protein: CASSISASGGSGANVLTF

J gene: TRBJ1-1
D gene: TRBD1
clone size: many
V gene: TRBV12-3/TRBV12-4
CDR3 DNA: TGTGCCAGCAATCAGGGGGGCACTGAAGCTTTCTTT
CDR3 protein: CASNQGGTEAFF